These 24 T cell receptor beta chains originate from one sample sequenced in a study of OX40 agonist ivuxolimab in advanced cancers. TCRdb's table, derived via immunoSEQ multiplex PCR, lists solely in-frame clones and lacks some. This table holds approximately 92,000 clones, under 85% found once. Here the sequenced sample was CD4+ or CD8+ T cells sorted from blood, taken in a trial of the OX40 agonist ivuxolimab. Receptors originate from an adult with an advanced solid tumor such as melanoma, head and neck, liver or kidney cancer.

V and J are TRBV6-5 and TRBJ2-7, with TRBD1 identical over 8 bases. The CDR3 totals 15 residues. V was clipped by 2 bases and J by 2 bases; unmatched bases: 5. CDR1 is MNHEY, CDR2 SVGAGI, per germline. The CDR3 region is CASSYEVRGPYEQYF. The CDR3, as DNA: TGTGCCAGCAGTTACGAGGTCAGGGGGCCCTACGAGCAGTACTTC.

The rearrangement joins TRBV27 to TRBJ2-1; TRBD2 matches at 7 bases. Germline lookup yields CDR1 MNHEY and CDR2 SMNVEV (reference sequence). The CDR3 is 16 amino acids. Trimming at V came to 0 bases and at J to 1 base, leaving 3 bases not matched to a gene. CDR3 region: CASSLSLAESYNEQFF. The CDR3 DNA reads as TGTGCCAGCAGTTTATCGCTAGCGGAATCCTACAATGAGCAGTTCTTC.

The chain links TRBV14 to TRBJ2-5, with D perhaps matching TRBD2 (6 bases). The ends were cut back, 1 base at V and 5 bases at J, with 14 bases in the middle. Germline V lookup: CDR1 SGHDN, CDR2 FVKESK. The CDR3 has 15 amino acids. The CDR3 DNA sequence: TGTGCCAGCAGCCAAGGGACGGGACGGGAGGAGACCCAGTACTTC. This codes for CASSQGTGREETQYF. Full variable domain (remainder filled in from reference TRBV14 and TRBJ2-5): EAGVTQFPSHSVIEKGQTVTLRCDPISGHDNLYWYRRVMGKEIKFLLHFVKESKQDESGMPNNRFLAERTGGTYSTLKVQPAELEDSGVYFCASSQGTGREETQYFGPGTRLLVL.

The genes are TRBV27 and TRBJ2-7; 9 bases line up with TRBD1. The J segment lost 2 bases and the V segment lost 4 bases, leaving 6 bases of the junction unmatched. This CDR3 spans 15 amino acids. Germline lookup yields CDR1 MNHEY and CDR2 SMNVEV (reference sequence). CDR3 loop: CASSSKTGGTYEQYF. DNA for the CDR3: TGTGCCAGCAGTTCGAAGACAGGGGGTACCTACGAGCAGTACTTC.

This chain links TRBV9 with TRBJ1-3, with TRBD1 matching 8 bases. Trimming cost V 3 bases and J 0 bases; bases outside gene matches: 5. This CDR3 comprises 16 residues. The germline V gene has CDR1 SGDLS and CDR2 YYNGEE. The CDR3 reads CASSGLTGDSGNTIYF. As DNA, the CDR3 is TGTGCCAGCAGCGGATTGACAGGGGACTCTGGAAACACCATATATTTT.

The genes are TRBV4-3 and TRBJ2-1; the D gene could be TRBD1 or TRBD2 (5 bases each). V was clipped by 3 bases and J by 6 bases, with 12 bases between them. The CDR3 length is 14 residues. Germline assignment: CDR1 LGHNA and CDR2 YSLEER. The CDR3 loop reads CASSHGTVGNEQFF. The CDR3 DNA reads as TGCGCCAGCAGCCACGGGACGGTGGGCAATGAGCAGTTCTTC.

The chain recombines TRBV18 with TRBJ2-7, with TRBD2 matching 13 bases. Germline trimming cut 2 bases from V and 3 bases from J; bases unmatched to any gene: 1. The CDR3 has 15 residues. Germline assignment: CDR1 KGHSH and CDR2 LQKENI. CDR3 sequence: CASSPRTSGSYEQYF. The CDR3 bases are TGTGCCAGCTCACCAAGGACTAGCGGGAGCTACGAGCAGTACTTC.

The gene calls are TRBV19 and TRBJ1-1; 11 bases agree with TRBD1. Germline values: CDR1 LNHDA, CDR2 SQIVND (reference sequence). The CDR3 runs 13 residues. V trimming: 6 bases; J trimming: 6 bases; junction bases outside the gene matches: 3. CDR3 bases: TGTGCCAGTAGCATGGACAGGGGGCCTGAAGCTTTCTTT. Translation gives CASSMDRGPEAFF.

The chain is built from TRBV9 and TRBJ2-7; 7 bases are a match to TRBD2. V lost 4 bases, J lost 0 bases, and 7 bases stayed unmatched. Germline-derived CDR1 and CDR2 are SGDLS and YYNGEE. This CDR3 is built from 15 residues. The CDR3 region has the DNA TGTGCCAGCAGCCCGAGCGGGGATCTCTCCTACGAGCAGTACTTC. This translates into CASSPSGDLSYEQYF.

This chain joins TRBV5-1 and TRBJ2-7, with 11 positions matching TRBD2. In germline, CDR1 is SGHRS, CDR2 YFSETQ. The ends lost 3 bases at V and 2 bases at J; junction bases unmatched: 7. This CDR3 is 16 amino acids long. CDR3 protein: CASSSLLAGDPYEQYF. DNA of the CDR3: TGCGCCAGCAGCTCGTTACTAGCGGGAGACCCCTACGAGCAGTACTTC.

The chain employs TRBV7-9 and TRBJ1-6; 7 nucleotides align to TRBD1. V shed 4 bases and J 6 bases; nucleotides not matched to a gene: 3. Germline values: CDR1 SEHNR, CDR2 FQNEAQ (reference sequence). There are 14 residues in the CDR3. In DNA, the CDR3 is TGTGCCAGCAGCTCGGACAGGTCTAATTCACCCCTCCACTTT. Residues: CASSSDRSNSPLHF.

The chain employs TRBV27 and TRBJ1-2; D is perhaps TRBD1 (5 bases). The V end was cut by 5 bases, the J end by 2 bases, with 18 bases between. The CDR3 has 16 amino acids. CDR1 and CDR2 (germline): MNHEY, SMNVEV (reference sequence). The DNA of the CDR3 is TGTGCCAGCAGTGACGGGACGGATATCCTAAACTATGGCTACACCTTC. It encodes CASSDGTDILNYGYTF.

The rearrangement joins TRBV4-3 to TRBJ2-3; D remains unclear. V lost 0 bases and J lost 1, with 14 bases in between. Germline V gene sequence: CDR1 LGHNA, CDR2 YSLEER. The CDR3 covers 17 residues. CDR3: CASSQDRNPGGTDTQYF. The DNA of the CDR3 is TGCGCCAGCAGCCAAGATCGAAACCCAGGAGGCACAGATACGCAGTATTTT.

The V call is TRBV7-9, the J call TRBJ1-6; D call uncertain. This CDR3 has 16 amino acids. V gave up 5 bases and J gave up 4 bases, with 15 bases separating them. CDR1 SEHNR and CDR2 FQNEAQ come from the germline V gene (reference sequence). The CDR3 DNA is TGTGCCAGCAGCGAATCTGACGGGAGGTATAATTCACCCCTCCACTTT. Translating gives CASSESDGRYNSPLHF.

The chain uses TRBV11-2 and TRBJ1-4; D is unresolved. The CDR3 spans 14 residues. Deletions cut 5 bases from V and 0 bases from J, with 7 bases between. Germline V CDR1 and CDR2: SGHAT, FQNNGV. The CDR3 reads CASSPVTTNEKLFF. As DNA, the CDR3 is TGTGCCAGCAGCCCTGTTACAACTAATGAAAAACTGTTTTTT.

This chain joins TRBV18 and TRBJ2-5; D is unresolved. Trimming removed 5 bases from V and 2 bases from J, with 6 bases in between. This CDR3 spans 12 amino acids. Germline V gene sequence: CDR1 KGHSH, CDR2 LQKENI. The CDR3 DNA sequence: TGTGCCAGCTCATCTCTGCAAGAGACCCAGTACTTC. It translates to CASSSLQETQYF.

The rearrangement joins TRBV30 to TRBJ1-4; D unresolved. V gave up 0 bases and J gave up 5 bases, with 10 bases separating them. Germline V gives CDR1 GTSNPN, CDR2 SVGIG (reference sequence). The CDR3 spans 14 residues. The CDR3 sequence: CAWSVGQSNEKLFF. The CDR3 DNA sequence: TGTGCCTGGAGTGTAGGCCAGTCGAATGAAAAACTGTTTTTT.

The chain combines TRBV23-1 with TRBJ2-2; 7 positions match TRBD1. TRBV23-1 is an open reading frame, and its role is uncertain. This CDR3 contains 15 residues. V was pared by 6 bases and J by 2 bases, with 6 bases of the junction left unmatched. The CDR3 here is CASSPDRENTGELFF. CDR3 DNA sequence: TGCGCCAGCAGCCCAGACAGGGAAAACACCGGGGAGCTGTTTTTT.

The chain couples TRBV6-1 to TRBJ1-3, with D possibly matching TRBD1 (5 bases). The germline V and J ends were trimmed by 10 bases and 0 bases, with 10 bases remaining between them. Germline V gene lookup returns CDR1 MNHNS and CDR2 SASEGT. The CDR3 is 13 amino acids. CDR3 sequence: CATGADSGNTIYF. The DNA for the CDR3 is TGTGCCACCGGGGCAGACTCTGGAAACACCATATATTTT.

Only one count was recorded for this clone. The rearrangement links TRBV28 to TRBJ1-1, with a possible D match to TRBD1 (6 bases). Looked up from germline, CDR1 is MDHEN and CDR2 is SYDVKM. Trimming took 1 base from V and 10 from J, leaving 13 bases between them. The length of the CDR3 is 13 residues. The CDR3 nucleotides read TGTGCCAGCAGTTTATTTCCAGGGGAAGGAGCTTTCTTT. Residues: CASSLFPGEGAFF.

This clone was counted a few times. The V call is TRBV7-9, the J call TRBJ1-1; no definite D call. The germline CDR1 and CDR2 sequences are SEHNR and FQNEAQ (reference sequence). Trimming stripped 5 bases from V and 0 bases from J, with 10 bases between. The CDR3 is 14 residues long. CDR3 protein: CASSPQILNTEAFF. CDR3 DNA sequence: TGTGCCAGCAGCCCCCAGATCCTGAACACTGAAGCTTTCTTT.

V and J are TRBV19 and TRBJ1-1; no firm D call. This CDR3 has 16 amino acids. CDR1 and CDR2 (germline): LNHDA, SQIVND (reference sequence). Trimming cost V 3 bases and J 1 base, with 15 bases left between them. The CDR3 spells CASSMGRAQPNTEAFF. In DNA form, the CDR3 reads TGTGCCAGTAGTATGGGAAGGGCCCAACCGAACACTGAAGCTTTCTTT. The variable domain in full, with the rest retrieved from reference TRBV19 and TRBJ1-1, is DGGITQSPKYLFRKEGQNVTLSCEQNLNHDAMYWYRQDPGQGLRLIYYSQIVNDFQKGDIAEGYSVSREKKESFPLTVTSAQKNPTAFYLCASSMGRAQPNTEAFFGQGTRLTVV.

This rearrangement joins TRBV7-2 to TRBJ2-7, with 14 bases lining up with TRBD2. CDR1 and CDR2 from the germline V gene are SGHTA and FQGNSA. Losses at the gene ends were 0 bases for V and 5 bases for J; bases not matched to a gene: 9. The CDR3 extends over 18 amino acids. CDR3 amino acids: CASSLAKGLAGVSHEQYF. The CDR3, as DNA: TGTGCCAGCAGCTTAGCTAAGGGACTAGCGGGAGTTTCCCACGAGCAGTACTTC.

The V gene is TRBV5-4, the J gene TRBJ1-2; 8 bases are a match to TRBD1. Trimming cost V 5 bases and J 4 bases; bases outside gene matches: 16. CDR1 is SGHNT and CDR2 is YYREEE in the germline V gene (reference sequence). The CDR3 totals 17 residues. The CDR3 DNA reads as TGTGCCAGCAGGGGTGAGGGGGGGACAGGATTTTCCTATGGCTACACCTTC. Translated: CASRGEGGTGFSYGYTF.